This record covers a single T cell receptor beta chain. Assay used: immunoSEQ multiplex PCR; TCRdb lists only in-frame clones, some missing. In the table there are roughly 200,000 clones, roughly 79% of which are singletons. This CDR3 region has 15 residues. The germline V gene has CDR1 MNHEY and CDR2 SVGAGI. With 6 bases clipped from V and 4 bases from J, the junction kept 8 bases outside the gene matches. This sample was taken from a study of blood T cell repertoires in COVID-19. On the study more broadly: COVID-19 samples, acute and convalescent, were from the United States, Italy and Spain. PBMCs, B-cell-depleted T cells, or T cells provided the cDNA or gDNA that made up the material.

Seattle's cohort entered during active infection and was followed longitudinally. The receptor's source is a woman in her thirties or forties with COVID-19, enrolled during active disease. This chain uses TRBV6-5 with TRBJ1-5; TRBD1 agrees at 8 bases. Sequenced: peripheral blood. This chain's CDR3 is CASRDREWGNQPQHF. The CDR3 DNA reads TGTGCCAGCAGGGACAGGGAATGGGGGAATCAGCCCCAGCATTTT.